This paragraph reports one T cell receptor beta chain. No antigen is known for it. The entry originates in a study of cytomegalovirus exposure and HLA in healthy donors. Clones were read by immunoSEQ multiplex PCR, and TCRdb kept only the in-frame ones, dropping some. The sample has around 120,000 clones, about 90% seen once. Notes on the study in general: Many donors carried some public TCRs, although rarity characterized most TCR sequences.

With V trimmed by 0 bases and J by 7 bases, 5 bases remained unmatched. The germline CDR1 and CDR2 sequences are MGHDK and SYGVNS. This CDR3 contains 15 residues. The sample consisted of PBMCs. The J gene is TRBJ2-7, the V gene TRBV25-1, with 11 bases fitting TRBD2. The origin of this receptor is a woman aged 18 to 35 in good health and CMV-seronegative. CDR3 DNA sequence: TGTGCCAGCAGTGAATATGGGCTAGCGGGGGGTGAGCAGTACTTC. Its translation: CASSEYGLAGGEQYF.